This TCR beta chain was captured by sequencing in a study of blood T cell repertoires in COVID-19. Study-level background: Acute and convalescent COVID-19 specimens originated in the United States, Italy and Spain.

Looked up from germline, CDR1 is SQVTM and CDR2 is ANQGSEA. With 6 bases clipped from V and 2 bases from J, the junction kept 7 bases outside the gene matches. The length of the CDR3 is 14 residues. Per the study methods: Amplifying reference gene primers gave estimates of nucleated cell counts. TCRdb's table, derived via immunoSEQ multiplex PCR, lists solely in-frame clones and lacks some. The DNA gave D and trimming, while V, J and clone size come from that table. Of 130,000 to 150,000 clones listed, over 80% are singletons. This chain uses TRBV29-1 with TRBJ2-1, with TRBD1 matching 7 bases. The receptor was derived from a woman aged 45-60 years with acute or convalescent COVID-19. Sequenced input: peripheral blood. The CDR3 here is CSVDRAGTYNEQFF. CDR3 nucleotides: TGCAGCGTCGACAGGGCCGGAACCTACAATGAGCAGTTCTTC.